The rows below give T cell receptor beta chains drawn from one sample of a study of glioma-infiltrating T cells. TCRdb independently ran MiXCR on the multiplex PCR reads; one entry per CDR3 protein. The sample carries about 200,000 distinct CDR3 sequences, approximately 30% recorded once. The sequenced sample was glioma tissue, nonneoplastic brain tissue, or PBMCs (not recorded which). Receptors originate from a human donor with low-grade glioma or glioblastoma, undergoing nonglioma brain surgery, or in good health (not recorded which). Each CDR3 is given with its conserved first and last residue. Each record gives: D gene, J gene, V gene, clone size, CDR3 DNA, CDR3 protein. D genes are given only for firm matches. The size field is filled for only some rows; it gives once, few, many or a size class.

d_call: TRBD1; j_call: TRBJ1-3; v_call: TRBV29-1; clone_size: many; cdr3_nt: TGCAGCGTTGGACAGGGGGGAGGAAACACCATATATTTT; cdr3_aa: CSVGQGGGNTIYF
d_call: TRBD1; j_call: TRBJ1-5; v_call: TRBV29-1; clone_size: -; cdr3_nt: TGCAGCGTTGCTGACAGGGGGCAGGATCAGCCCCAGCATTTT; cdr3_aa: CSVADRGQDQPQHF
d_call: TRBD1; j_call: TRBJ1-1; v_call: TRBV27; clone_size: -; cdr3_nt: TGTGCCAGCAGTACCGACAGGGGGCAAGCTTTCTTT; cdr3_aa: CASSTDRGQAFF
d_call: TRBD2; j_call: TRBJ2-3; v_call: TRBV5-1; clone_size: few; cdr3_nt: TGCGCCAGCAGCTGGATAACTAGCGGAAGGGCGGCAGATACGCAGTATTTT; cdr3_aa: CASSWITSGRAADTQYF
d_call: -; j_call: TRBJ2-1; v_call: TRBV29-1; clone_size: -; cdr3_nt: TGCAGCGCCCCTCGAGGGGGGAACTACAAAGAGCAGTTCTTC; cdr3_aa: CSAPRGGNYKEQFF
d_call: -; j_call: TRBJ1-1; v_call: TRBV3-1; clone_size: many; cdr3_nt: TGTGCCAGCCTCAGGAACCCGAACACTGAAGCTTTCTTT; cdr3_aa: CASLRNPNTEAFF
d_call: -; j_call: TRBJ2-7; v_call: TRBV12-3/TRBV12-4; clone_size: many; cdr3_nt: TGTGCCAGCGGACCCCTGAGGTACGAGCAGTACTTC; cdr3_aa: CASGPLRYEQYF
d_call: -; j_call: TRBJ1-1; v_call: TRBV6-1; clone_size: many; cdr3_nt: TGTGCCAGCACTAGGCCGGAGAACACTGAAGCTTTCTTT; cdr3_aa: CASTRPENTEAFF
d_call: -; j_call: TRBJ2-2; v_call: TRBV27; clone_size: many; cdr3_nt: TGTGCCAGCAGTTTACTCACCGTCGGAGGGACCGGGGAGCTGTTTTTT; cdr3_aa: CASSLLTVGGTGELFF
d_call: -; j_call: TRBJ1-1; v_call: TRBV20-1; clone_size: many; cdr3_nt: TGCAGTGCTAGAGATAGTATCCCTTGGGGGGACACTGAAGCTTTCTTT; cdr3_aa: CSARDSIPWGDTEAFF
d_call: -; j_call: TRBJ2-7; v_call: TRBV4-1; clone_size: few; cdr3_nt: TGCGCCAGCAGCCAAGGGTTGGCTTACGAGCAGTACTTC; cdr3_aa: CASSQGLAYEQYF
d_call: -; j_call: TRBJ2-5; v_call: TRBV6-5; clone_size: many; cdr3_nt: TGTGCCAGCAGTTACGGGTTAGCGGCACAAGAGACCCAGTACTTC; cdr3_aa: CASSYGLAAQETQYF
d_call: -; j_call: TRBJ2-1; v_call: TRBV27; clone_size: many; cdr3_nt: TGTGCCAGCAGTTTATACAGACCCCACGGACCCTCCTACAATGAGCAGTTCTTC; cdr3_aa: CASSLYRPHGPSYNEQFF
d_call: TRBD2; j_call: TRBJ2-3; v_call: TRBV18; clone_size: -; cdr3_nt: TGTGCCAGCTCACCACCCGGGACTAGCGGGAGATTGGATACGCAGTATTTT; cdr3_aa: CASSPPGTSGRLDTQYF
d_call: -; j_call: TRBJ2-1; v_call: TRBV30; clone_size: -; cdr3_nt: TGTGCCTGGAGTTATCATATCTACAATGAGCAGTTCTTC; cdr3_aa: CAWSYHIYNEQFF
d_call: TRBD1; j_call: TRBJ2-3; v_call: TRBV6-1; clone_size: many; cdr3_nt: TGTGCCAGCAGTCCTGGACAGGCCGGAGCGCGTGATACGCAGTATTTT; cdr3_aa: CASSPGQAGARDTQYF
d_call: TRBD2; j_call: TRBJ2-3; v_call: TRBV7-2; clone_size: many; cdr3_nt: TGTGCCAGCAGCTTAGGACCTAGCGGGAGTGGGACAGATACGCAGTATTTT; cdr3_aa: CASSLGPSGSGTDTQYF
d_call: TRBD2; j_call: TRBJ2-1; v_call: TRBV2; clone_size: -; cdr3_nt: TGTGCCAGCAGTGGGGCTAGCGGGAGCGTCGGGGGCAATGAGCAGTTCTTC; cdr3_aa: CASSGASGSVGGNEQFF
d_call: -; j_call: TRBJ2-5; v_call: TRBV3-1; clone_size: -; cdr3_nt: TGTGCCAGCAGCCAAGAACGTCTGCCCAAGACCCAGTACTTC; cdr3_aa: CASSQERLPKTQYF
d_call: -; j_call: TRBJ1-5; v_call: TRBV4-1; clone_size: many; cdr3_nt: TGCGCCAGCAGCCAAGAGAACAGAAACAATCAGCCCCAGCATTTT; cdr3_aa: CASSQENRNNQPQHF
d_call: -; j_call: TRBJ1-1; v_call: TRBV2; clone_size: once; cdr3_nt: TGTGCCAGCAGTGAAGCGGGCAGGCGTGAAGCTTTCTTT; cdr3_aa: CASSEAGRREAFF
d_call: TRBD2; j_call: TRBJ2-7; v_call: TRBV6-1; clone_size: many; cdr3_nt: TGTGCCAGCAGTGACCCAAGCGGGAAGGACGAGCAGTACTTC; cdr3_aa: CASSDPSGKDEQYF
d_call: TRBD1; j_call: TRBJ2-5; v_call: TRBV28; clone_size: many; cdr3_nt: TGTGCCAGCAGTTCGTACAGGGGCGGGACCCAGTACTTC; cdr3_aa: CASSSYRGGTQYF
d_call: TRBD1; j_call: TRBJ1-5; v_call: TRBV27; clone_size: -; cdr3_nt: TGTGCCAGCAGTTTGGGGACAGGCTATCAGCCCCAGCATTTT; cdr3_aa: CASSLGTGYQPQHF
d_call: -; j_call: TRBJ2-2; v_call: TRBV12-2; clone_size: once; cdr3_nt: TGTGCAAGTCGCTTAGAGGAGGGGTCTAACACCGGGGAGCTGTTTTTT; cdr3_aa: CASRLEEGSNTGELFF
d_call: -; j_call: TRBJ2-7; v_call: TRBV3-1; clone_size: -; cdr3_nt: TGTGCCAGCAGTAATCAAGCCTACGAGCAGTACTTC; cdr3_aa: CASSNQAYEQYF
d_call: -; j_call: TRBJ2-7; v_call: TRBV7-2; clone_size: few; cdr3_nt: TGTGCCAGCAGTTCGTCGAAACAGGCCTACGAGCAGTACTTC; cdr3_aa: CASSSSKQAYEQYF
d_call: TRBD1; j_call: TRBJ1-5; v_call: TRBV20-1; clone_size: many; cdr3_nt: TGCAGTGCTAGAACCTCCGGGCCCCAGGGGGCCCAGCATTTT; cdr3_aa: CSARTSGPQGAQHF
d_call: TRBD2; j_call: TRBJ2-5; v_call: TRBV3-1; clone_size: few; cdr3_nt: TGTGCCAGCAGCCAAGATCCGGGGACTAGCGGGACGGCAAAGACCCAGTACTTC; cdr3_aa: CASSQDPGTSGTAKTQYF
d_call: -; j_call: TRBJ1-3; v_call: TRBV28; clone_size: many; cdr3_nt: TGTGCCAGCAGTATTTCGACGCTCTCTGGAAACACCATATATTTT; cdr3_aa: CASSISTLSGNTIYF
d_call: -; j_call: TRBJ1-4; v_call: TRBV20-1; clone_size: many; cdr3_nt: TGCAGTGCTTCCGGATCGCGGAGAGCTGAAAAACTGTTTTTT; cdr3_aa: CSASGSRRAEKLFF
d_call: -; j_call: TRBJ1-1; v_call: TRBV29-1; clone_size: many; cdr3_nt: TGCAGCGCTGTTCTAGGAATGAACACTGAAGCTTTCTTT; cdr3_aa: CSAVLGMNTEAFF
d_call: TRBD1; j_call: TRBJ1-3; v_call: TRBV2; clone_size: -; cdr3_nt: TGTGCCAGCAGGGGACAGGGAGGCACTGGAAACACCATATATTTT; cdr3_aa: CASRGQGGTGNTIYF
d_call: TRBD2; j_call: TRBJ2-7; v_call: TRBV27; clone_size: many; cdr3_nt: TGTGCCAGCAGTCAGCGGGGGGGGCCATACGAGCAGTACTTC; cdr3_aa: CASSQRGGPYEQYF
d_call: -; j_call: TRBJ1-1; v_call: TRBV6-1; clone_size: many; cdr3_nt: TGTGCCAGCAGTACCGGGACGGGCTCGGGGGAAGCTTTCTTT; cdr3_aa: CASSTGTGSGEAFF
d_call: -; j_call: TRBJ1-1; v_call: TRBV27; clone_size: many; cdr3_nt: TGTGCCAGCAGTTATACAGGCGCCACTGAAGCTTTCTTT; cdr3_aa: CASSYTGATEAFF
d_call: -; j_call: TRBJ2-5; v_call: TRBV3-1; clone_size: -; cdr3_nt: TGTGCCAGCAGCCAAAATAACCCAGAGACCCAGTACTTC; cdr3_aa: CASSQNNPETQYF
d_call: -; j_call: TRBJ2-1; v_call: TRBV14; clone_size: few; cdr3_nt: TGTGCCAGCAGCATCGGATGGGCCTCAAGTAGAAATGAGCAGTTCTTC; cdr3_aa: CASSIGWASSRNEQFF
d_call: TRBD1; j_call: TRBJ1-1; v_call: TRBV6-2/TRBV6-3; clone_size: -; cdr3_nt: TGTGCCAGCATCATAACAGGGGTTGGCACTGAAGCTTTCTTT; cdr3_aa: CASIITGVGTEAFF
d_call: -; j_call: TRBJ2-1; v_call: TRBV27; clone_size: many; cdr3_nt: TGTGCCAGCAGTTTCCTCAACACTGAGCAGTTCTTC; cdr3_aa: CASSFLNTEQFF
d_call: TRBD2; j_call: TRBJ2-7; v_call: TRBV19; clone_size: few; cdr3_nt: TGTGCCAGTAGTCCAGGGCATTCAAGCGGGAGCTCCTACGAGCAGTACTTC; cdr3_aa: CASSPGHSSGSSYEQYF
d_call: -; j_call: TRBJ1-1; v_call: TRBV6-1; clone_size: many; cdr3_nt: TGTGCCAGCAGTGAAGGACAGCTGAACACTGAAGCTTTCTTT; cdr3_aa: CASSEGQLNTEAFF